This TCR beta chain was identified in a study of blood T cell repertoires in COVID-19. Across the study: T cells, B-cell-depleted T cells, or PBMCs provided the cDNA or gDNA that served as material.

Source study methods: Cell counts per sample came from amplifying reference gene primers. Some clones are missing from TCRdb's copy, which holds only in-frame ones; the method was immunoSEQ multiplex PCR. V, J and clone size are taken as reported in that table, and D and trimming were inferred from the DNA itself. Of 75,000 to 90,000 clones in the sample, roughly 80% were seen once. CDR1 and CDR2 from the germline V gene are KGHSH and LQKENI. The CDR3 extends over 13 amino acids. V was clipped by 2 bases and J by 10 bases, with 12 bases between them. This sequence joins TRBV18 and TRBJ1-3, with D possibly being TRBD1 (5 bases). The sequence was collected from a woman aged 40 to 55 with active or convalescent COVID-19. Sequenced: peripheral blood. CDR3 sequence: CASSPAIQGTIYF. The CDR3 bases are TGTGCCAGCTCACCAGCTATCCAGGGAACCATATATTTT.